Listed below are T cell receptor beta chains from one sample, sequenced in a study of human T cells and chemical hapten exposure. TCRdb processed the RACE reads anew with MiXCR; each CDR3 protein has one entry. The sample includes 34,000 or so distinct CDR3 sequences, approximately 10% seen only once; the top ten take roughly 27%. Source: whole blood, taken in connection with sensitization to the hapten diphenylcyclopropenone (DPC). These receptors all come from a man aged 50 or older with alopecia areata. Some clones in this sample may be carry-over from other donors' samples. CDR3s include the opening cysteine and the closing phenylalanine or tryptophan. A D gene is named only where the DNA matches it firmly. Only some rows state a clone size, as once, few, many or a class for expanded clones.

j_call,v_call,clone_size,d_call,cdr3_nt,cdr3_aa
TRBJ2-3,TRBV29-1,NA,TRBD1,TGCAGCGTCACGACAGGGCCCCCAGATACGCAGTATTTT,CSVTTGPPDTQYF
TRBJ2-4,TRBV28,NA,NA,TGTGCCATCACACAGGGTATCGCCAAAAACATTCAGTACTTC,CAITQGIAKNIQYF
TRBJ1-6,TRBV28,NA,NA,TGTGCCAGCAGTTTGGGCGGGGGATTGAATTCACCCCTCCACTTT,CASSLGGGLNSPLHF
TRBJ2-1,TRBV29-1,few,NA,TGCAGCGTTGAAGAAATGGGGGGGCAGTTCTTC,CSVEEMGGQFF
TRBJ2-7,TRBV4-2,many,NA,TGTGCCAGCAGCCAAATCGGACAAGCCTACGAGCAGTACTTC,CASSQIGQAYEQYF
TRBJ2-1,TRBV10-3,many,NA,TGTGCCATCAGTGAGGGAATAGCGGACAGGAGGAATGAGCAGTTCTTC,CAISEGIADRRNEQFF
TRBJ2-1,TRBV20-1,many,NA,TGCAGTGTTTCGGGGATATACAATGAGCAGTTCTTC,CSVSGIYNEQFF
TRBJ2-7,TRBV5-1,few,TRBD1,TGCGCCAGCAGCTTGCAGGGGGCGGTGACCTACGAGCAGTACTTC,CASSLQGAVTYEQYF
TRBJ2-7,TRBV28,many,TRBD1,TGTGCCAGCAGTTCATGGACAGGGGGAAGGTACGAGCAGTACTTC,CASSSWTGGRYEQYF
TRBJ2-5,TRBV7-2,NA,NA,TGTGCCAGCAGCTTGTTAGAGCCAGGCAGGTTAGGCGAGACCCAGTACTTC,CASSLLEPGRLGETQYF
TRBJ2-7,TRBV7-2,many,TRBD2,TGTGCCAGCAGCTTAGTCGCTAGCGGGAAATACGAGCAGTACTTC,CASSLVASGKYEQYF
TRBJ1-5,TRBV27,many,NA,TGTGCCAGCGGAATCGAGCCCCAGCATTTT,CASGIEPQHF
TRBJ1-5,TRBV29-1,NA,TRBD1,TGCAGCGTTACTAAGGAAGGGACAGATAGCAATCAGCCCCAGCATTTT,CSVTKEGTDSNQPQHF
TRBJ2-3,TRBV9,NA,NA,TGTGCCAGCAGCGTAGGAGTAGATACGCAGTATTTT,CASSVGVDTQYF
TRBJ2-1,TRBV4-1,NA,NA,TGCGCCAGCAGCCAAGAGCTTGGTGAGCAGTTCTTC,CASSQELGEQFF
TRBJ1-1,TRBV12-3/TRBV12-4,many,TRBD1,TGTGCCAGCAGTCGAGACAGGGGTACTGAAGCTTTCTTT,CASSRDRGTEAFF
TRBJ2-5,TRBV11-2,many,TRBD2,TGTGCCAGCAGCTCGAATCCCCCGGGGGGGGGAGAGACCCAGTACTTC,CASSSNPPGGGETQYF
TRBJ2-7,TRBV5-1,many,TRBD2,TGCGCCAGCAGTCGGACTAGCGGGAGATTTATTGACTACGAGCAGTACTTC,CASSRTSGRFIDYEQYF
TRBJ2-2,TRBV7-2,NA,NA,TGTGCCAGCAGCCCTGGGGCGGGGTACACCGGGGAGCTGTTTTTT,CASSPGAGYTGELFF
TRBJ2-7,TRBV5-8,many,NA,TGTGCCAGCAGCTTGGGTCACCTCTCCTACGAGCAGTACTTC,CASSLGHLSYEQYF
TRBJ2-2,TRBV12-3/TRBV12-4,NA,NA,TGTGCCAGCAGTTCCAGTCCCGGGACACGGGCGAACACCGGGGAGCTGTTTTTT,CASSSSPGTRANTGELFF
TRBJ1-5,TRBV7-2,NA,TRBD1,TGTGCCAGCGAACAGGGGGCGGGCCAGCCCCAGCATTTT,CASEQGAGQPQHF
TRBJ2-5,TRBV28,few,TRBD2,TGTGCCGGTCAGCGGGGCGTTGGGGAGACCCAGTACTTC,CAGQRGVGETQYF